The text below deals with one T cell receptor beta chain. The sample comes from a study of blood T cell repertoires in COVID-19. Study overall: Sites across the United States, Italy and Spain contributed samples from acute and convalescent COVID-19. T cells, B-cell-depleted T cells, or PBMCs provided the cDNA or gDNA that served as material.

Authors' data handling: Scientists estimated how many nucleated cells there were by amplifying reference gene primers. Assay used: immunoSEQ multiplex PCR; TCRdb lists only in-frame clones, some missing. V and J calls and clone size are as listed in that table; D and trimming were resolved from the DNA. The profile shows some 83,000 clones, about nine tenths of them singletons. Looked up from germline, CDR1 is SGHRS and CDR2 is YFSETQ. The V segment lost 4 bases and the J segment 2 bases; nucleotides outside the gene matches: 6. This CDR3 comprises 15 residues. The clonotype comes from a man in his sixties with acute or convalescent COVID-19. The chain uses TRBV5-1 and TRBJ2-7; 10 nucleotides line up with TRBD2. Sequencing was carried out using peripheral blood. This chain's CDR3 is CASSVSGLAAYEQYF. The CDR3 nucleotides are TGCGCCAGCAGCGTATCAGGACTAGCGGCCTACGAGCAGTACTTC.